The next 9 T cell receptor beta chains were all read from a single sample in a study of T-cell memory formation after mild COVID-19 (dated by TCRdb to the early 2020s). The library was made by 5' RACE. The data were produced on an Illumina NovaSeq 6000. TCRdb reran the public reads through fastp at Q25 and MiXCR, keeping productive beta chains. Identical CDR3 proteins give one entry, which carries the most common genes and DNA. The table for this sample lists roughly 370,000 distinct CDR3 sequences; roughly 15% of them were counted only once. 20% to 25% of the sample rests with the top ten. Input material: PBMCs or a T cell subset sorted from them (not recorded which). Every receptor here comes from a man aged 18 to 30 who had mild COVID-19 (a few samples of this study predate the infection). The sample titles of this study are shuffled in the database, so cell type and time point are left out; the donor was told from shared clones.

The chain employs TRBV3-1 and TRBJ2-7; D remains ambiguous. Trimming took 0 bases from V and 4 from J, leaving 13 bases between them. CDR1 is LGHDT and CDR2 is YNNKEL in the germline V gene (reference sequence). The CDR3 runs to 15 residues. CDR3 nucleotide sequence: TGTGCCAGCAGCCAAGACCCTACCAAGTTTTACGAGCAGTACGTC. It is translated as CASSQDPTKFYEQYV.

This clonotype was detected only a few times. The V call is TRBV4-1, the J call TRBJ1-6; D is undetermined. The CDR3 extends over 17 amino acids. With 3 bases removed from V and 1 base from J, the gap between germline ends came to 13 bases. Germline assignment: CDR1 MGHRA and CDR2 YSYEKL. The CDR3 sequence: CASSQLLGNSYNSPLHF. DNA of the CDR3: TGCGCCAGCAGCCAGCTCCTAGGAAATTCCTATAATTCACCCCTCCACTTT.

The V call is TRBV5-4, the J call TRBJ2-5; D tentatively reads TRBD1 or TRBD2 (6 bases each). The germline gives CDR1 SGHNT, CDR2 YYREEE (reference sequence). V lost 7 bases and J 4 bases, leaving 17 bases between the germline ends. There are 14 residues in the CDR3. The DNA for the CDR3 is TGTGCCAGCGGACCGGGGGCTAGGGGAGAGACCCAGTACTTC. Amino acid sequence: CASGPGARGETQYF.

This clonotype came up a few times. This chain links TRBV7-8 with TRBJ2-3; 7 bases line up with TRBD1. The CDR3 has 15 amino acids. The trim removed 4 bases at V and 2 bases at J, leaving 6 bases unmatched. Germline CDR1 SGHVS, CDR2 FQNEAQ. DNA of the CDR3: TGTGCCAGCAGCTCGGGCAGGGGGTTCACAGATACGCAGTATTTT. Translation gives CASSSGRGFTDTQYF.

The chain combines TRBV7-2 with TRBJ1-6; 7 nucleotides agree with TRBD1. Germline V CDR1 and CDR2: SGHTA, FQGNSA. The CDR3 length is 15 residues. V shed 5 bases and J 8 bases; nucleotides not matched to a gene: 9. CDR3 DNA: TGTGCCAGCAGCATGGCCGGGACAGAGGATTCACCCCTCCACTTT. Translated, it gives CASSMAGTEDSPLHF. The full variable domain, rest sourced from reference TRBV7-2 and TRBJ1-6, is GAGVSQSPSNKVTEKGKDVELRCDPISGHTALYWYRQSLGQGLEFLIYFQGNSAPDKSGLPSDRFSAERTGGSVSTLTIQRTQQEDSAVYLCASSMAGTEDSPLHFGNGTRLTVT.

This clonotype was observed a few times. This rearrangement joins TRBV7-2 to TRBJ1-2, with D possibly matching TRBD1 (6 bases). CDR3 length equals 13 residues. Germline V gene data show CDR1 as SGHTA and CDR2 as FQGNSA. Trimming pared 6 bases from V and 9 bases from J, leaving 17 bases between. Written as DNA, the CDR3 is TGTGCCAGCAGGACCCCAACAGGGAATCGCTACACCTTC. Translating it yields CASRTPTGNRYTF.

This clonotype was counted ten times or more. The rearrangement links TRBV5-6 to TRBJ2-7; a possible D gene is TRBD1 (6 bases). Germline V gives CDR1 SGHDT, CDR2 YYEEEE. The CDR3 totals 17 residues. Trimming removed 0 bases from V and 2 bases from J, with 18 bases in between. The CDR3 spells CASSLGPGQSNTYEQYF. The CDR3 bases are TGTGCCAGCAGCTTGGGGCCAGGACAGAGTAATACCTACGAGCAGTACTTC.

This clonotype was seen a handful of times. The rearrangement joins TRBV7-8 to TRBJ1-5; TRBD1 is a possible D gene (5 bases). This CDR3 has 15 residues. V was shortened by 1 base and J by 5 bases, with 12 bases between the two germline ends. Germline CDR1 reads SGHVS; CDR2 reads FQNEAQ. CDR3 bases: TGTGCCAGCAGCTTAGAGCCCAGGGTCCATCAGCCCCAGCATTTT. It specifies CASSLEPRVHQPQHF.

V is TRBV5-6 and J is TRBJ2-5, with 7 bases that match TRBD1. The germline gives CDR1 SGHDT, CDR2 YYEEEE. CDR3 length equals 13 residues. Trimming at V came to 0 bases and at J to 5 bases, leaving 1 base not matched to a gene. CDR3 sequence: CASSLEQGETQYF. The CDR3 DNA is TGTGCCAGCAGCTTGGAACAGGGGGAGACCCAGTACTTC.